Below, 5 T cell receptor beta chains from the same sample are listed, as sequenced in a study of T cell responses to AZD1222 COVID-19 vaccine. The protocol was immunoSEQ multiplex PCR, while the TCRdb copy is restricted to in-frame clones and leaves out a portion. The sample contains some 150,000 clones, about 82% of which appear only once. Sequencing was performed on peripheral blood, taken 28 days after the second AZD1222 dose. Receptors were obtained from an adult who received the AZD1222 COVID-19 vaccine.

The chain combines TRBV4-1 with TRBJ1-5; D possibly corresponds to TRBD1 (5 bases). Germline V gene data show CDR1 as MGHRA and CDR2 as YSYEKL. Trimming left V 3 bases short and J 1 base short, with 13 bases between. The CDR3 covers 16 residues. Here the CDR3 reads CASSQPPGLSNQPQHF. The DNA of the CDR3 is TGCGCCAGCAGCCAGCCCCCGGGGCTAAGCAATCAGCCCCAGCATTTT.

The gene calls are TRBV27 and TRBJ1-6; D is unresolved. The ends were cut back, 0 bases at V and 6 bases at J, with 3 bases in the middle. The CDR3 spans 13 residues. Per the germline V gene, CDR1 is MNHEY and CDR2 is SMNVEV (reference sequence). The CDR3 sequence is CASSLSVNSPLHF. DNA of the CDR3: TGTGCCAGCAGTTTATCCGTTAATTCACCCCTCCACTTT.

This sequence joins TRBV30 and TRBJ1-6; D ambiguous. Germline-derived CDR1 and CDR2 are GTSNPN and SVGIG (reference sequence). V lost 1 base and J 0 bases, leaving 4 bases between the germline ends. This CDR3 is built from 14 residues. In DNA, the CDR3 is TGTGCCTGGAGTGACGGCTCCTATAATTCACCCCTCCACTTT. It specifies CAWSDGSYNSPLHF. Using reference TRBV30 and TRBJ1-6 for the parts outside the CDR3, the full variable domain is SQTIHQWPATLVQPVGSPLSLECTVEGTSNPNLYWYRQAAGRGLQLLFYSVGIGQISSEVPQNLSASRPQDRQFILSSKKLLLSDSGFYLCAWSDGSYNSPLHFGNGTRLTVT.

The V call is TRBV5-6, the J call TRBJ2-5; TRBD2 is a possible D gene (6 bases). Germline values: CDR1 SGHDT, CDR2 YYEEEE. V lost 4 bases to trimming and J lost 7 bases, with 23 bases between them. There are 16 residues in the CDR3. The DNA of the CDR3 is TGTGCCAGCAGCCCTGGCGGAGGGCGCGCGGGCGGGACCCAGTACTTC. It is translated as CASSPGGGRAGGTQYF.

The chain carries TRBV11-2 and TRBJ1-6; D possibly corresponds to TRBD1 (5 bases). The V and J ends lost 2 bases and 7 bases respectively, with 9 bases between them. This CDR3 comprises 14 residues. Germline CDR1 reads SGHAT; CDR2 reads FQNNGV. The CDR3 protein is CASSLIRANSPLHF. The CDR3 bases are TGTGCCAGCAGCTTAATCAGGGCCAATTCACCCCTCCACTTT.